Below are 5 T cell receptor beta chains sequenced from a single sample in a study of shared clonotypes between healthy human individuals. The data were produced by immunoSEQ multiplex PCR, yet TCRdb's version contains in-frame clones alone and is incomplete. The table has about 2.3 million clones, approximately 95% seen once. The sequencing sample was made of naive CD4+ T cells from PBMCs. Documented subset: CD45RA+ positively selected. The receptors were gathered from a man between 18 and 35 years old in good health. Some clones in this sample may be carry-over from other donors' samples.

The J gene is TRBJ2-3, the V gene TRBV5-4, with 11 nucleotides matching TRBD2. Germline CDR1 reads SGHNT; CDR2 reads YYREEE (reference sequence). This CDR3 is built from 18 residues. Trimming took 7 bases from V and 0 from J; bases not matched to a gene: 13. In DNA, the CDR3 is TGTGCCAGCTCGCCCTTGGGACTAGCGGAAAGTAGCACAGATACGCAGTATTTT. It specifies CASSPLGLAESSTDTQYF. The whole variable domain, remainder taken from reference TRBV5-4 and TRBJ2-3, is ETGVTQSPTHLIKTRGQQVTLRCSSQSGHNTVSWYQQALGQGPQFIFQYYREEENGRGNFPPRFSGLQFPNYSSELNVNALELDDSALYLCASSPLGLAESSTDTQYFGPGTRLTVL.

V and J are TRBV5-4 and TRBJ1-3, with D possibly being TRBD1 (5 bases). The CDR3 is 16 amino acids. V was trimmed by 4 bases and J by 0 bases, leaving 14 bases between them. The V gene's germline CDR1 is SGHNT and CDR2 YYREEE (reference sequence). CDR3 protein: CASSAQTASSGNTIYF. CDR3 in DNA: TGTGCCAGCAGCGCCCAGACAGCCAGCTCTGGAAACACCATATATTTT.

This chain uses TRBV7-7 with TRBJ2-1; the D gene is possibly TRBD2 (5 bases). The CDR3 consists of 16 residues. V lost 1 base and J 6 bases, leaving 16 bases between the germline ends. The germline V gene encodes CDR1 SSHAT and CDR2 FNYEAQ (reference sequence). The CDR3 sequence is CASSLDSRLEGNEQFF. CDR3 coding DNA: TGTGCCAGCAGCTTAGACAGTAGGCTAGAGGGCAATGAGCAGTTCTTC.

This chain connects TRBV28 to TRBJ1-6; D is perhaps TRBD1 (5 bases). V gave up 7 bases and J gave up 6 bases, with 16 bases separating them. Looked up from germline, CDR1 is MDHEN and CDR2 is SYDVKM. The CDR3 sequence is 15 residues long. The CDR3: CASTPQPQGNSPLHF. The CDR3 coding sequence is TGTGCCAGCACCCCCCAGCCCCAGGGTAATTCACCCCTCCACTTT.

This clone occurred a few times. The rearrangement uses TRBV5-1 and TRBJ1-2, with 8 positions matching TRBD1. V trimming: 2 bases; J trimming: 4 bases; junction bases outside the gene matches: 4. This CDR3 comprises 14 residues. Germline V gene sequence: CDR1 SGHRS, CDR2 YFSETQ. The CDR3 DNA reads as TGCGCCAGCAGCTTTCAGGGGGCGAGCTATGGCTACACCTTC. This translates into CASSFQGASYGYTF.